This passage covers 20 T cell receptor beta chains from one sample sequenced in a study of cytomegalovirus exposure and HLA in healthy donors (TCRdb year 2017). Library creation used the immunoSEQ multiplex PCR assay. For the multiplex PCR, a mixture combining 60 forward primers for TCR Vbeta segments and 13 reverse primers for TCR Jbeta segments was used. TCRdb stores this immuneACCESS table with in-frame sequences only. Part of the clones is absent; in the studies checked, under half of the shortfall reflects unresolved V genes, and no reason is known for the rest. The sample profile shows about 130,000 clones; approximately 8.7% of them were found once. About 5.5% of the sample goes to the ten largest clones. The source material was PBMCs. The receptors here all came from a man between 35 and 55 years old in good health and CMV-seronegative.

CDR3: CASSFGNEQYF. The DNA of the CDR3 is TGTGCCAGCAGTTTCGGGAACGAGCAGTACTTC. The chain employs TRBV27 and TRBJ2-7, with D possibly TRBD2 on 5 matching bases. Germline CDR1 is MNHEY and CDR2 is SMNVEV (reference sequence). The V end lost 3 bases, the J end lost 5 bases, and 5 bases lay between the germline ends. The CDR3 covers 11 residues.

This chain connects TRBV7-6 to TRBJ2-7, with a possible D match to TRBD2 (7 bases). CDR1 SGHVS and CDR2 FNYEAQ come from the germline V gene. Trimming shortened V by 1 base and J by 0 bases, and 13 bases separated the two germline ends. The CDR3 has 16 residues. The CDR3 nucleotides are TGTGCCAGCAGCTTAGGTGGCGGGGGCCTCTCCTACGAGCAGTACTTC. It specifies CASSLGGGGLSYEQYF.

This clone was detected a few times. This sequence joins TRBV18 and TRBJ2-1; D is possibly TRBD1 (5 bases). The CDR3 consists of 16 residues. The V end lost 4 bases, the J end lost 1 base, and 14 bases lay between the germline ends. Germline loops: CDR1 KGHSH, CDR2 LQKENI. CDR3 coding DNA: TGTGCCAGCTCACAGAATACCAGGGTTTCCTACAATGAGCAGTTCTTC. Its protein is CASSQNTRVSYNEQFF.

This chain links TRBV5-4 with TRBJ1-2; D is unresolved. Germline CDR1 and CDR2: SGHNT and YYREEE (reference sequence). The CDR3 has 11 residues. V was trimmed by 3 bases and J by 8 bases, leaving 8 bases between them. CDR3 coding DNA: TGTGCCAGCAGCTCGGGTAGAGGCTACACCTTC. Translated, it gives CASSSGRGYTF.

This clone was observed a few times. The CDR3 protein is CASSRRGPGGDTEAFF. Written as DNA, the CDR3 is TGTGCCAGCAGCCGCAGGGGGCCCGGAGGAGACACTGAAGCTTTCTTT. The chain uses TRBV7-6 and TRBJ1-1; TRBD1 matches at 8 bases. The CDR3 has 16 amino acids. The V gene end was trimmed by 5 bases and the J gene end by 3 bases; junction bases not matched to a gene: 11. Germline CDR1 is SGHVS and CDR2 is FNYEAQ.

This clone was recorded a few times. V usage is TRBV6-5 and J usage is TRBJ1-2; 8 bases fit TRBD1. Trimming took 6 bases from V and 4 from J; bases not matched to a gene: 10. The CDR3 extends over 15 amino acids. Germline V lookup: CDR1 MNHEY, CDR2 SVGAGI. CDR3 DNA sequence: TGTGCCAGCAGCCGAGACAGGGGCAGTGGCTATGGCTACACCTTC. This sequence encodes CASSRDRGSGYGYTF.

The chain combines TRBV5-6 with TRBJ2-6; possible D gene TRBD1, 6 bases. The CDR3 has 16 residues. Per the germline V gene, CDR1 is SGHDT and CDR2 is YYEEEE. V was pared by 6 bases and J by 2 bases, with 15 bases between. The CDR3 here is CASIRGRYTGANVLTF. The CDR3 nucleotides are TGTGCCAGCATCAGGGGCAGATATACTGGGGCCAACGTCCTGACTTTC.

The chain joins TRBV19 to TRBJ1-1; possible D gene TRBD1, 5 bases. This CDR3 contains 10 residues. V lost 5 bases to trimming and J lost 8 bases, with 6 bases between them. The germline V gene has CDR1 LNHDA and CDR2 SQIVND (reference sequence). The CDR3 nucleotides are TGTGCCAGTAGTGGGGGGGAAGCTTTCTTT. It yields the protein CASSGGEAFF. The full variable domain, its missing parts supplied by reference TRBV19 and TRBJ1-1, is DGGITQSPKYLFRKEGQNVTLSCEQNLNHDAMYWYRQDPGQGLRLIYYSQIVNDFQKGDIAEGYSVSREKKESFPLTVTSAQKNPTAFYLCASSGGEAFFGQGTRLTVV.

Regarding this clone: The same CDR3 arises from other DNA sequences in this sample as well. This chain joins TRBV5-1 and TRBJ1-2, with TRBD1 identical over 8 bases. The CDR3 length is 16 residues. The V segment lost 3 bases and the J segment 3 bases; nucleotides outside the gene matches: 10. Germline loops: CDR1 SGHRS, CDR2 YFSETQ. CDR3 nucleotides: TGCGCCAGCAGCTCGCCACAGGGGGTACGAGACTATGGCTACACCTTC. This gives the protein CASSSPQGVRDYGYTF.

The table lists this clone with a few counts. The V and J genes are TRBV28 and TRBJ2-7; D is possibly TRBD2 (7 bases). This CDR3 comprises 16 residues. The germline V gene has CDR1 MDHEN and CDR2 SYDVKM. Trimming stripped 8 bases from V and 3 bases from J, with 23 bases between. CDR3 residues: CASPLRGGRLYYEQYF. CDR3 bases: TGTGCCAGCCCCCTTAGGGGGGGTAGGTTATACTACGAGCAGTACTTC.

This clone has just a few counts. The gene calls are TRBV5-1 and TRBJ1-1; D is possibly TRBD1 (6 bases). Trimming cost V 1 base and J 1 base, with 11 bases left between them. The germline V gene encodes CDR1 SGHRS and CDR2 YFSETQ. CDR3 size: 15 residues. DNA for the CDR3: TGCGCCAGCAGCTTGAAGACAGGCCCGAACACTGAAGCTTTCTTT. Its protein product is CASSLKTGPNTEAFF.

This chain links TRBV2 with TRBJ2-7; 11 bases fit TRBD1. V dropped 6 bases and J dropped 4; count of bases not matched to a gene: 11. The CDR3 has 16 amino acids. CDR1 SNHLY and CDR2 FYNNEI come from the germline V gene. The chain's CDR3 is CASSKGPRDRGYEQYF. The CDR3 DNA follows: TGTGCCAGCAGCAAGGGCCCCCGGGACAGGGGGTACGAGCAGTACTTC.

This chain links TRBV19 with TRBJ1-5; D unclear. The CDR3 totals 13 residues. Trimming removed 0 bases from V and 2 bases from J, with 2 bases in between. CDR1 LNHDA and CDR2 SQIVND come from the germline V gene (reference sequence). CDR3 in amino acids: CASSIDGNQPQHF. The CDR3 DNA follows: TGTGCCAGTAGTATAGACGGCAATCAGCCCCAGCATTTT.

This chain joins TRBV2 and TRBJ2-2, with a tentative D call TRBD2 (6 bases). With 6 bases removed from V and 6 bases from J, the gap between germline ends came to 11 bases. Per the germline V gene, CDR1 is SNHLY and CDR2 is FYNNEI. The CDR3 consists of 13 residues. The CDR3 reads CASSDGLSGELFF. CDR3 nucleotide sequence: TGTGCCAGCAGCGACGGACTATCCGGGGAGCTGTTTTTT. The entire variable domain, with the rest obtained from reference TRBV2 and TRBJ2-2, is as follows: EPEVTQTPSHQVTQMGQEVILRCVPISNHLYFYWYRQILGQKVEFLVSFYNNEISEKSEIFDDQFSVERPDGSNFTLKIRSTKLEDSAMYFCASSDGLSGELFFGEGSRLTVL.

Only a few counts were recorded for this clone. The rearrangement joins TRBV2 to TRBJ1-1; D uncertain. Germline CDR1 and CDR2: SNHLY and FYNNEI. V was pared by 1 base and J by 0 bases, with 6 bases between. This CDR3 is 14 amino acids long. The CDR3 loop is CASSEDSMNTEAFF. The CDR3 nucleotides are TGTGCCAGCAGTGAAGACAGCATGAACACTGAAGCTTTCTTT. Full variable domain (missing parts from reference TRBV2 and TRBJ1-1): EPEVTQTPSHQVTQMGQEVILRCVPISNHLYFYWYRQILGQKVEFLVSFYNNEISEKSEIFDDQFSVERPDGSNFTLKIRSTKLEDSAMYFCASSEDSMNTEAFFGQGTRLTVV.

In its sample, this clone was seen a few times. The chain couples TRBV7-9 to TRBJ2-1, with 12 bases that match TRBD2. The germline CDR1 and CDR2 sequences are SEHNR and FQNEAQ (reference sequence). Trimming cost V 2 bases and J 7 bases; bases outside gene matches: 3. This CDR3 has 15 residues. In DNA form, the CDR3 reads TGTGCCAGCAGCTTACTAGCGGGGGGGCCAAATGAGCAGTTCTTC. It translates to CASSLLAGGPNEQFF.

There are a few counts of this clone. CDR3 in DNA: TGCAGCGTTCTTGAGGAATCCTACAATGAGCAGTTCTTC. Translated: CSVLEESYNEQFF. The V and J genes are TRBV29-1 and TRBJ2-1; no firm D call. This CDR3 spans 13 amino acids. Germline V gene data show CDR1 as SQVTM and CDR2 as ANQGSEA. V lost 5 bases to trimming and J lost 1 base, with 9 bases between them.

The genes are TRBV4-2 and TRBJ2-1; 7 positions match TRBD1. Looked up from germline, CDR1 is LGHNA and CDR2 is YNFKEQ. Trimming cost V 1 base and J 12 bases; bases outside gene matches: 3. This CDR3 is 12 amino acids long. The CDR3 reads CASSQVTGRQFF. The CDR3 DNA sequence: TGTGCCAGCAGCCAAGTGACAGGGAGGCAGTTCTTC.

The chain combines TRBV27 with TRBJ1-2; no reliable D call. Germline V gives CDR1 MNHEY, CDR2 SMNVEV (reference sequence). The CDR3 contains 18 residues. The V gene lost 3 bases and the J gene lost 2 bases, with 22 bases spanning the gap. CDR3 in amino acids: CASSFRNPAGPKNYGYTF. The CDR3 nucleotides read TGTGCCAGCAGTTTTAGAAACCCGGCGGGCCCTAAGAACTATGGCTACACCTTC.

This chain connects TRBV9 to TRBJ2-3; the match to TRBD2 covers 10 bases. Trimming removed 3 bases from V and 2 bases from J; junction bases left unmatched: 3. The CDR3 has 15 residues. Germline V gene lookup returns CDR1 SGDLS and CDR2 YYNGEE. The CDR3 protein is CASSGSGGHTDTQYF. The CDR3 region has the DNA TGTGCCAGCAGCGGTAGCGGGGGGCACACAGATACGCAGTATTTT. The variable domain in full, completed from reference TRBV9 and TRBJ2-3, reads DSGVTQTPKHLITATGQRVTLRCSPRSGDLSVYWYQQSLDQGLQFLIQYYNGEERAKGNILERFSAQQFPDLHSELNLSSLELGDSALYFCASSGSGGHTDTQYFGPGTRLTVL.